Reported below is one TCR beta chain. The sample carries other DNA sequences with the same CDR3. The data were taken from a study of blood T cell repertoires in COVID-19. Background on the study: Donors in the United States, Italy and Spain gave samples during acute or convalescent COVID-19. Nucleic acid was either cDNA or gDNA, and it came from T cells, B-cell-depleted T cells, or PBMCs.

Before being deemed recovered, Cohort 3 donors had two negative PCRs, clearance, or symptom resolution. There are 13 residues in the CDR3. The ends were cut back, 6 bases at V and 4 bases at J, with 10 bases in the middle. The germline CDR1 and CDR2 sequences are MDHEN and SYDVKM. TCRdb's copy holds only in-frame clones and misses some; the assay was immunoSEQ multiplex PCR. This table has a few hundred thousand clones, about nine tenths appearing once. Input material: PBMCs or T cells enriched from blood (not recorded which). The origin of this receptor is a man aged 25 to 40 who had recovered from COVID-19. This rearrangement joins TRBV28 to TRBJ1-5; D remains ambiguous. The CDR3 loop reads CASSPGGNQPQHF. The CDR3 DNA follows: TGTGCCAGCAGCCCCGGAGGGAATCAGCCCCAGCATTTT.